These 17 T cell receptor beta chains share one sample of origin, sequenced in a study of shared clonotypes between healthy human individuals. The method was immunoSEQ multiplex PCR; TCRdb's version includes in-frame clones alone and lacks a portion of them. The data contain around 1,000,000 clones, about 80% of them singletons. The material sequenced was memory CD4+ T cells from PBMCs. The subset is: CD45RA-negative fraction. The receptors were sampled from a man aged 18 to 29 in good health. Some clones in this sample may be carry-over from other donors' samples.

The rearrangement links TRBV9 to TRBJ2-1; maybe TRBD2 (5 bases). CDR3 size: 13 residues. V dropped 4 bases and J dropped 10 bases, with 15 bases sitting between them. CDR1 and CDR2 (germline): SGDLS, YYNGEE. The CDR3 DNA sequence: TGTGCCAGCAGCTCTAGACTCGGCGGGGAGCAGTTCTTC. Translation: CASSSRLGGEQFF.

The genes are TRBV5-4 and TRBJ2-7; 8 bases line up with TRBD1. CDR1 is SGHNT, CDR2 YYREEE, per germline (reference sequence). This CDR3 contains 13 residues. V trimming: 4 bases; J trimming: 3 bases; junction bases outside the gene matches: 3. CDR3 loop: CASSVQGGYEQYF. The CDR3 DNA reads TGTGCCAGCAGCGTACAGGGGGGCTACGAGCAGTACTTC.

This clone was recorded at least ten times. Other nucleotide sequences from this sample produce the same CDR3. The chain uses TRBV30 and TRBJ1-5; D uncertain. The CDR3 totals 13 residues. Germline V CDR1 and CDR2: GTSNPN, SVGIG (reference sequence). V dropped 3 bases and J dropped 6 bases, with 12 bases sitting between them. For the CDR3, the DNA is TGTGCCTGGAGCCCGGGCGGTAGTCAGCCCCAGCATTTT. Encoded protein: CAWSPGGSQPQHF.

The chain employs TRBV11-2 and TRBJ2-7; no reliable D call. The V end lost 5 bases, the J end lost 6 bases, and 14 bases lay between the germline ends. The CDR3 runs to 13 residues. Germline CDR1 SGHAT, CDR2 FQNNGV. The CDR3 DNA reads TGTGCCAGCAGCCAAGAGTGGGCGCTCGAGCAGTACTTC. It is translated as CASSQEWALEQYF.

This chain joins TRBV28 and TRBJ1-1; possible D gene TRBD1, 5 bases. The germline CDR1 and CDR2 sequences are MDHEN and SYDVKM. CDR3 length: 14 residues. The V end was cut by 1 base, the J end by 8 bases, with 14 bases between. CDR3 protein: CASSLFGRGLEAFF. CDR3 nucleotides: TGTGCCAGCAGTTTATTTGGAAGGGGCTTGGAAGCTTTCTTT. The full variable domain, completed using reference TRBV28 and TRBJ1-1, is DVKVTQSSRYLVKRTGEKVFLECVQDMDHENMFWYRQDPGLGLRLIYFSYDVKMKEKGDIPEGYSVSREKKERFSLILESASTNQTSMYLCASSLFGRGLEAFFGQGTRLTVV.

V gene TRBV11-2 combines with J gene TRBJ2-2; D unclear. CDR1 is SGHAT, CDR2 FQNNGV, per germline. Trimming took off 1 base at V and 5 bases at J, with 11 bases between the two ends. This CDR3 region has 15 residues. DNA of the CDR3: TGTGCCAGCAGCTTAGTTAGTCTCGCAACCGGGGAGCTGTTTTTT. The encoded protein is CASSLVSLATGELFF.

V and J are TRBV30 and TRBJ2-7, with 7 bases matching TRBD1. Germline values: CDR1 GTSNPN, CDR2 SVGIG (reference sequence). J was trimmed by 6 bases and V by 4 bases; bases with no gene match: 9. This CDR3 is built from 13 residues. The CDR3 loop reads CAWIRPGGFEQYF. The CDR3 DNA reads TGTGCCTGGATTCGGCCAGGGGGTTTCGAGCAGTACTTC.

This chain links TRBV18 with TRBJ2-5; D gene uncertain. V gave up 3 bases and J gave up 0 bases, with 5 bases separating them. CDR3 length equals 13 residues. Germline V gene data show CDR1 as KGHSH and CDR2 as LQKENI. In DNA form, the CDR3 reads TGTGCCAGCTCACCCCAATACCAAGAGACCCAGTACTTC. Its protein product is CASSPQYQETQYF.

This clone was seen a single time. J is TRBJ2-1 and V is TRBV11-3; TRBD1 matches at 8 bases. The CDR3 loop spans 20 amino acids. The junction had 18 bases not matched to a gene; V was cut back by 5 bases and J by 0 bases. CDR1 and CDR2 from the germline V gene are SGHNT and YENEEA. The chain's CDR3 is CASSPRKKKWTGSSYNEQFF. The CDR3, as DNA: TGTGCCAGCAGCCCGCGAAAGAAAAAATGGACAGGGAGCTCCTACAATGAGCAGTTCTTC.

The table lists this clone with a few counts. The genes are TRBV2 and TRBJ1-1; 7 bases are shared with TRBD1. CDR3 size: 11 residues. The ends lost 7 bases at V and 7 bases at J; junction bases unmatched: 3. Looked up from germline, CDR1 is SNHLY and CDR2 is FYNNEI. The DNA of the CDR3 is TGTGCCAGCACGGGACAGTTTGAAGCTTTCTTT. The encoded protein is CASTGQFEAFF.

This clone was recorded a few times. The V call is TRBV5-4, the J call TRBJ1-5, with unresolved D. The V end lost 0 bases, the J end lost 6 bases, and 10 bases lay between the germline ends. Germline loops: CDR1 SGHNT, CDR2 YYREEE (reference sequence). The CDR3 covers 14 residues. The CDR3 reads CASSLAGVGQPQHF. In DNA, the CDR3 is TGTGCCAGCAGCTTGGCCGGGGTGGGTCAGCCCCAGCATTTT.

The chain links TRBV7-3 to TRBJ2-7; D gene ambiguous. V was cut by 1 base and J by 4 bases, with 8 bases left in between. This CDR3 comprises 13 residues. Looked up from germline, CDR1 is SGHTA and CDR2 is FQGTGA. The CDR3 DNA sequence: TGTGCCAGCAGCTTAAGATGGGAATACGAGCAGTACTTC. It is translated as CASSLRWEYEQYF. The whole variable domain, remainder taken from reference TRBV7-3 and TRBJ2-7, is GAGVSQTPSNKVTEKGKYVELRCDPISGHTALYWYRQSLGQGPEFLIYFQGTGAADDSGLPNDRFFAVRPEGSVSTLKIQRTERGDSAVYLCASSLRWEYEQYFGPGTRLTVT.

As for this clone: Other nucleotide sequences from this sample produce the same CDR3. The CDR3 sequence is CASSRRGYGYTF. Here the CDR3 DNA reads TGTGCCAGCAGTCGCAGGGGGTATGGCTACACCTTC. V and J are TRBV28 and TRBJ1-2; 7 positions agree with TRBD1. There are 12 residues in the CDR3. Germline CDR1 reads MDHEN; CDR2 reads SYDVKM. Trimming took 5 bases from V and 5 from J; bases not matched to a gene: 2.

This sequence joins TRBV30 and TRBJ1-2; 7 bases are shared with TRBD1. The ends lost 2 bases at V and 8 bases at J; junction bases unmatched: 5. The germline V gene has CDR1 GTSNPN and CDR2 SVGIG (reference sequence). This CDR3 comprises 12 residues. CDR3 sequence reads: CAWSTGARGYTF. The CDR3 DNA follows: TGTGCCTGGAGTACAGGGGCTCGGGGCTACACCTTC.

This rearrangement joins TRBV5-6 to TRBJ2-3; D tentatively reads TRBD1 or TRBD2 (6 bases each). Germline lookup yields CDR1 SGHDT and CDR2 YYEEEE. The CDR3 contains 12 residues. The V gene lost 4 bases and the J gene lost 14 bases, with 17 bases spanning the gap. CDR3 DNA sequence: TGTGCCAGCAGCCTCGAGGGGGGCCGGTGGTATTTT. Its translation: CASSLEGGRWYF.

J is TRBJ2-6 and V is TRBV5-4; a possible D gene is TRBD1 (6 bases). V was trimmed by 2 bases and J by 4 bases, leaving 10 bases between them. The CDR3 is 15 amino acids. The germline V gene has CDR1 SGHNT and CDR2 YYREEE (reference sequence). The CDR3 sequence is CASSFRGSGANVLTF. CDR3 coding DNA: TGTGCCAGCAGCTTCAGGGGTTCGGGGGCCAACGTCCTGACTTTC.

A note on this clone: Different DNA sequences within this sample yield the same CDR3. The chain is built from TRBV28 and TRBJ2-7, with a tentative D call TRBD2 (6 bases). This CDR3 has 14 residues. The germline CDR1 and CDR2 sequences are MDHEN and SYDVKM. Between the trimmed V and J ends, which lost 1 base and 2 bases, there was a span of 9 bases. The CDR3 nucleotides are TGTGCCAGCAGTTTATTGACGGGAGCCTACGAGCAGTACTTC. Amino acids: CASSLLTGAYEQYF.